This entry lists 10 T cell receptor beta chains sequenced from one sample in a study of T-cell reconstitution after alpha-beta-depleted transplantation in children. Preparation of the TCRbeta library used unique molecular identifiers. TCRdb passed the PCR reads through MiXCR, listing each CDR3 protein once. Of hundreds of thousands of distinct CDR3 sequences listed, about 17% are singletons. This material consisted of PBMCs, mostly from graft donor cells, taken 360 days after TCRalphabeta/CD19-depleted stem cell transplant. Receptor source: a male patient between 2 and 10 years old who had a stem cell transplant for acute lymphoblastic leukemia, so the T cells may come from the graft donor.

This clonotype was seen once. The rearrangement links TRBV4-3 to TRBJ2-5, with 10 bases aligning to TRBD2. J gave up 5 bases and V 3 bases, and 6 bases lay outside the gene matches. Germline V gene sequence: CDR1 LGHNA, CDR2 YSLEER. The CDR3 extends over 15 amino acids. CDR3: CASSQEREGRETQYF. The CDR3 region has the DNA TGCGCCAGCAGCCAGGAGCGGGAGGGTCGGGAGACCCAGTACTTC.

J is TRBJ1-5 and V is TRBV24-1, with 10 bases matching TRBD1. The germline V gene encodes CDR1 KGHDR and CDR2 SFDVKD. This CDR3 spans 18 amino acids. V lost 2 bases, J lost 2 bases, and 8 bases stayed unmatched. The CDR3 protein is CATSDSKGQGTGNQPQHF. In DNA form, the CDR3 reads TGTGCCACCAGTGATTCGAAGGGACAGGGGACCGGCAATCAGCCCCAGCATTTT.

The chain links TRBV4-3 to TRBJ2-3, with 12 bases fitting TRBD2. J gave up 5 bases and V 3 bases, and 9 bases lay outside the gene matches. The CDR3 extends over 17 amino acids. CDR1 LGHNA and CDR2 YSLEER come from the germline V gene. The CDR3 region has the DNA TGCGCCAGCAGCCATGGACTAGCGGGACCAGACGAAGATACGCAGTATTTT. Translating it yields CASSHGLAGPDEDTQYF.

This rearrangement joins TRBV7-2 to TRBJ2-1, with 9 nucleotides matching TRBD2. Per germline, CDR1 SGHTA and CDR2 FQGNSA. Trimming at V came to 4 bases and at J to 2 bases, leaving 9 bases not matched to a gene. The CDR3 has 17 residues. The CDR3 sequence: CASSWLAGVNPYNEQFF. In nucleotides, the CDR3 is TGTGCCAGCAGCTGGTTAGCGGGAGTAAACCCCTACAATGAGCAGTTCTTC.

This clonotype was observed a handful of times. The chain is built from TRBV7-3 and TRBJ1-2; 10 positions match TRBD1. Germline assignment: CDR1 SGHTA and CDR2 FQGTGA. The CDR3 loop spans 15 amino acids. The ends lost 0 bases at V and 8 bases at J; junction bases unmatched: 6. The CDR3 DNA reads TGTGCCAGCAGCTTAACGCCAGGGACAGGGGACGGCTACACCTTC. It codes for CASSLTPGTGDGYTF.

V is TRBV28 and J is TRBJ2-7; no firm D call. Germline loops: CDR1 MDHEN, CDR2 SYDVKM. V was clipped by 5 bases and J by 4 bases, with 9 bases between them. The CDR3 is 12 amino acids. This CDR3 reads CASSLLIYEQYF. The CDR3 bases are TGTGCCAGCAGTCTCCTCATTTACGAGCAGTACTTC.

The rearrangement joins TRBV10-3 to TRBJ1-1, with no clear D. The V gene's germline CDR1 is ENHRY and CDR2 SYGVKD. The CDR3 is 13 amino acids. V was cut by 4 bases and J by 3 bases, with 9 bases left in between. CDR3 sequence: CAISGAGYTEAFF. In DNA, the CDR3 is TGTGCCATCAGTGGTGCAGGTTACACTGAAGCTTTCTTT.

This clonotype showed up just a few times. This chain connects TRBV6-2 or TRBV6-3 to TRBJ2-5; no clear D gene. The germline V and J ends were trimmed by 2 bases and 1 base, with 8 bases remaining between them. CDR1 and CDR2 from the germline V gene are MNHEY and SVGEGT. The CDR3 is made up of 14 amino acids. The CDR3 DNA reads as TGTGCCAGCAGTTACGGTATGATCCAAGAGACCCAGTACTTC. It codes for CASSYGMIQETQYF.

The chain joins TRBV4-3 to TRBJ2-5; either TRBD1 or TRBD2 may supply D (6 bases each). Germline values: CDR1 LGHNA, CDR2 YSLEER. CDR3 length: 16 residues. Trimming shortened V by 0 bases and J by 2 bases, and 13 bases separated the two germline ends. The DNA for the CDR3 is TGCGCCAGCAGCCAAGATAGGGGGGAGCGTCAAGAGACCCAGTACTTC. It translates to CASSQDRGERQETQYF.

The chain carries TRBV7-9 and TRBJ1-4; D ambiguous. V was trimmed by 1 base and J by 10 bases, leaving 13 bases between them. This CDR3 contains 14 residues. CDR1 and CDR2 from the germline V gene are SEHNR and FQNEAQ (reference sequence). The CDR3, as DNA: TGTGCCAGCAGCTTAGACTTAGCGGGTGGAAAACTGTTTTTT. Residues: CASSLDLAGGKLFF.